Listed below are T cell receptor beta chains from one sample, sequenced in a study of blood T cell repertoires in COVID-19. Only in-frame clones appear in the TCRdb table, and some are missing; sequencing was by immunoSEQ multiplex PCR. The sample lists 200,000 or so clones, more than 70% occurring once. Sequenced sample: PBMCs or T cells enriched from blood (not recorded which). All receptors derive from a woman aged 40-49 years with acute COVID-19. Both conserved end residues are part of each CDR3. A D gene is named only where the DNA matches it firmly. Where a row states a size, it is once, few, many or the class of an expanded clone; other rows omit it.

TRBD2,.,TRBJ2-3,TRBV9,TGTGCCAGCAGCGTAAATACCCCCACAGCGGGGAACTGGACAGATACGCAGTATTTT,CASSVNTPTAGNWTDTQYF
.,.,TRBJ1-2,TRBV7-2,TGTGCCAGCAGCTTAGCAGGGAGGGATGGCTACACCTTC,CASSLAGRDGYTF
TRBD2,.,TRBJ2-7,TRBV4-1,TGCGCCAGCAGCCATTTAGGGGAGGGGTTCTACGAGCAGTACTTC,CASSHLGEGFYEQYF
TRBD1,.,TRBJ1-4,TRBV9,TGTGCCAGCAGCCCGGGACAGATGAATGAAAAACTGTTTTTT,CASSPGQMNEKLFF
.,.,TRBJ1-3,TRBV27,TGTGCCAGCAGCCCCATAGGGACTGAGAAAGGAAACACCATATATTTT,CASSPIGTEKGNTIYF
TRBD2,.,TRBJ2-3,TRBV19,TGTGCCAGTAGCGACTCTACTAGCGGGGGGGCAGCAGATACGCAGTATTTT,CASSDSTSGGAADTQYF
TRBD1,.,TRBJ1-6,TRBV7-9,TGTGCCAGCAGCTTAGGGCAGGGGGCCAACTCACCCCTCCACTTT,CASSLGQGANSPLHF
TRBD2,.,TRBJ2-7,TRBV7-9,TGTGCCAGCAGCAATGAGCAAGCGGGAGATATGTACGAGCAGTACTTC,CASSNEQAGDMYEQYF
TRBD1,.,TRBJ2-7,TRBV7-2,TGTGCCAGCAGCTTCAGGACAGGGGACGAGCAGTACTTC,CASSFRTGDEQYF
TRBD1,.,TRBJ2-2,TRBV2,TGTGCCAGCTCCGACAGGGGGAACACCGGGGAGCTGTTTTTT,CASSDRGNTGELFF
TRBD1,.,TRBJ1-2,TRBV4-1,TGCGCCAGCAGCCGAGAACCGGGACAGGTCTATGGCTACACCTTC,CASSREPGQVYGYTF
TRBD1,.,TRBJ2-1,TRBV7-2,TGTGCCAGCAGCTTAAGGGGGACAGGGGGCCGGGATGAGCAGTTCTTC,CASSLRGTGGRDEQFF
TRBD1,.,TRBJ1-1,TRBV9,TGTGCCAGCAGCTTAGGACAGGGGGCATCCACTGAAGCTTTCTTT,CASSLGQGASTEAFF
.,.,TRBJ1-1,TRBV4-1,TGCGCCAGCAGCCCTGAGGTGAGGGACACTGAAGCTTTCTTT,CASSPEVRDTEAFF
TRBD1,once,TRBJ2-1,TRBV30,TGTGCCTGGAGGGGAGGACAGGGCAGCTCCTACAATGAGCAGTTCTTC,CAWRGGQGSSYNEQFF
TRBD2,.,TRBJ2-1,TRBV28,TGTGCCAGCAGTTCCTCAGGACTAGCGGGTGGGATTGAGCAGTTCTTC,CASSSSGLAGGIEQFF
TRBD2,once,TRBJ2-2,TRBV18,TGTGCCAGCTCACAATACCGGACTAGCGGGGGAGATAACACCGGGGAGCTGTTTTTT,CASSQYRTSGGDNTGELFF
.,.,TRBJ2-6,TRBV19,TGTGCCAGTAGTAGACAGGTCTGGGGGGCCAACGTCCTGACTTTC,CASSRQVWGANVLTF
TRBD1,.,TRBJ1-6,TRBV5-4,TGTGCCAGCAGCTTGGGACCGACAGGGATGGGCAATTCACCCCTCCACTTT,CASSLGPTGMGNSPLHF
TRBD1,.,TRBJ2-5,TRBV4-3,TGCGCCAGCAGCCAAGATTATGGGACAGTCCTCCAAGAGACCCAGTACTTC,CASSQDYGTVLQETQYF
.,.,TRBJ1-4,TRBV7-9,TGTGCCAGCAGCTTAGCGGCAGGGGTCGTGACTAATGAAAAACTGTTTTTT,CASSLAAGVVTNEKLFF
.,few,TRBJ1-4,TRBV3-1/TRBV3-2,TGTGCCAGCAGCCAAGACGAGCAAAAACTGTTTTTT,CASSQDEQKLFF
.,.,TRBJ1-5,TRBV7-2,TGTGCCAGCAGCCTAAAACAGGAGCGCCATAGCAATCAGCCCCAGCATTTT,CASSLKQERHSNQPQHF
.,.,TRBJ1-1,TRBV3-1/TRBV3-2,TGTGCCAGCAGCCACGGTGACAGGACTGAAGCTTTCTTT,CASSHGDRTEAFF
TRBD1,.,TRBJ2-2,TRBV6-2/TRBV6-3,TGTGCCAGCAGTTATTGGAACAGGGGGCAGACCGGGGAGCTGTTTTTT,CASSYWNRGQTGELFF
.,.,TRBJ2-7,TRBV11-2,TGTGCCAGCAGCTTAGCAGGGTACGAGCAGTACTTC,CASSLAGYEQYF
TRBD1,.,TRBJ1-4,TRBV3-1/TRBV3-2,TGTGCCAGCAGCCAAGCCCGGACAGGGAAAAATGAAAAACTGTTTTTT,CASSQARTGKNEKLFF
TRBD1,.,TRBJ1-2,TRBV28,TGTGCCAGCAGTCCCGGGACAGGTTTTACTAACTATGGCTACACCTTC,CASSPGTGFTNYGYTF
TRBD1,.,TRBJ1-3,TRBV19,TGTGCCTCCTGGACAGGGCCCCCTGGAAACACCATATATTTT,CASWTGPPGNTIYF
.,once,TRBJ2-5,TRBV4-1,TGCGCCAGCAGCCAAGCTTACTCCGAAGAGACCCAGTACTTC,CASSQAYSEETQYF
.,.,TRBJ1-3,TRBV10-3,TGTGCCATCAGTGAACCCCGGGGAAACACCATATATTTT,CAISEPRGNTIYF
.,few,TRBJ1-1,TRBV28,TGTGCCAGCAGTCCGGGGGGTGGGCCTGAAGCTTTCTTT,CASSPGGGPEAFF
TRBD1,.,TRBJ1-1,TRBV6-5,TGTGCCAGCAGTCCGACAGGGGGCTGGAACACTGAAGCTTTCTTT,CASSPTGGWNTEAFF
.,.,TRBJ2-3,TRBV4-1,TGCGCCAGCAGCCAAGATTGGCCAGGGGACACAGATACGCAGTATTTT,CASSQDWPGDTDTQYF
TRBD1,few,TRBJ1-5,TRBV6-1,TGTGCCAGCAGTCAAGGGCAGGGGGCAAGCAATCAGCCCCAGCATTTT,CASSQGQGASNQPQHF
.,few,TRBJ1-4,TRBV2,TGTGCCAGCAGTCGGACTCTGTCGCCTAATGAAAAACTGTTTTTT,CASSRTLSPNEKLFF
.,many,TRBJ2-6,TRBV7-9,TGTGCCAGCAGCTTAGAGATCGGGGGCTCTGGGGCCAACGTCCTGACTTTC,CASSLEIGGSGANVLTF
.,.,TRBJ2-3,TRBV10-3,TGTGCCATCGGGGGGACAGCTCCGGATACGCAGTATTTT,CAIGGTAPDTQYF
.,.,TRBJ1-1,TRBV2,TGTGCCAGCAGTGAAGAGATGGACAGCCAAGCTTTCTTT,CASSEEMDSQAFF
TRBD1,.,TRBJ1-4,TRBV19,TGTGCCAGTAGTCTACGAACAGGGGGGTATGAAAAACTGTTTTTT,CASSLRTGGYEKLFF
TRBD2,.,TRBJ2-1,TRBV5-4,TGTGCCAGCAGCTTGGATACTAGCGTACCCACTGAGCAGTTCTTC,CASSLDTSVPTEQFF
.,.,TRBJ1-3,TRBV7-2,TGTGCCAGCAGCCCTGGGCTGTACTCTGGAAACACCATATATTTT,CASSPGLYSGNTIYF
.,.,TRBJ1-2,TRBV5-1,TGCGCCAGCAGCTTGGAAGGACACCCCGGGGGCTACACCTTC,CASSLEGHPGGYTF
.,.,TRBJ1-2,TRBV18,TGTGCCAGCTCACCACGGGCAGGGGACTACACCTTC,CASSPRAGDYTF
.,.,TRBJ2-6,TRBV5-6,TGTGCCAGCAGCTTGGGGCCCACAGGGACCGGGGCCAACGTCCTGACTTTC,CASSLGPTGTGANVLTF
TRBD2,.,TRBJ2-1,TRBV5-1,TGCGCCAGCAGCTTGGGGCTAGCGGTCTACAATGAGCAGTTCTTC,CASSLGLAVYNEQFF
.,.,TRBJ1-6,TRBV9,TGTGCCAGCAGCGCTCGTGGGGGGGTAGCCAATTCACCCCTCCACTTT,CASSARGGVANSPLHF
.,.,TRBJ1-1,TRBV6-4,TGTGCCAGCAGTGAAGGGGGAGAGGGCACTGAAGCTTTCTTT,CASSEGGEGTEAFF
.,.,TRBJ2-4,TRBV28,TGTGCCAGCAGTTTACCTACAGGGGCCAAAAACATTCAGTACTTC,CASSLPTGAKNIQYF
TRBD1,.,TRBJ1-1,TRBV28,TGTGCCAGCACTTTGGAGGGGGCGAGGACTGAAGCTTTCTTT,CASTLEGARTEAFF
.,.,TRBJ2-7,TRBV28,TGTGCCAGCAGTTTAAACAGTCTCCTGGACACCTACGAGCAGTACTTC,CASSLNSLLDTYEQYF
TRBD2,.,TRBJ2-1,TRBV30,TGTGCCTGGGGAGTGGCTAGCGGGACGAATGAGCAGTTCTTC,CAWGVASGTNEQFF
.,.,TRBJ1-2,TRBV5-1,TGCGCCAGCAGCCCTCAAACAGGTATCTCCTATGGCTACACCTTC,CASSPQTGISYGYTF
.,few,TRBJ2-3,TRBV6-6,TGTGCCAGCAGACGCGGGACTCTCAAGAGGACAGATACGCAGTATTTT,CASRRGTLKRTDTQYF
TRBD1,.,TRBJ1-6,TRBV25-1,TGTGCCAGCAGTGAATCCAAACCCGGGACAGGGCCCTCACCCCTCCACTTT,CASSESKPGTGPSPLHF
TRBD2,.,TRBJ2-7,TRBV6-5,TGTGCCAGCAGGTTGGGACTAGCGGCCTACGAGCAGTACTTC,CASRLGLAAYEQYF